This TCR beta chain was captured in a study of cytomegalovirus exposure and HLA in healthy donors. Assay used: immunoSEQ multiplex PCR; TCRdb lists only in-frame clones, some missing. The sample lists roughly 330,000 clones, approximately 86% occurring once. Trimming shortened V by 1 base and J by 9 bases, and 10 bases separated the two germline ends. This CDR3 is 13 amino acids long. Germline CDR1 and CDR2: SNHLY and FYNNEI. This clone was picked up one time. Its antigen is unknown. Study-wide results and caveats: With high specificity and sensitivity, the classifier reportedly diagnosed cytomegalovirus status.

The genes are TRBV2 and TRBJ1-5; tentative D call: TRBD1 (6 bases). The sample taken for sequencing was PBMCs. This receptor was taken from a young woman in good health and CMV-seropositive. DNA of the CDR3: TGTGCCAGCAGTGAAGGGGGGCCGGGGCCCCAGCATTTT. It encodes CASSEGGPGPQHF.